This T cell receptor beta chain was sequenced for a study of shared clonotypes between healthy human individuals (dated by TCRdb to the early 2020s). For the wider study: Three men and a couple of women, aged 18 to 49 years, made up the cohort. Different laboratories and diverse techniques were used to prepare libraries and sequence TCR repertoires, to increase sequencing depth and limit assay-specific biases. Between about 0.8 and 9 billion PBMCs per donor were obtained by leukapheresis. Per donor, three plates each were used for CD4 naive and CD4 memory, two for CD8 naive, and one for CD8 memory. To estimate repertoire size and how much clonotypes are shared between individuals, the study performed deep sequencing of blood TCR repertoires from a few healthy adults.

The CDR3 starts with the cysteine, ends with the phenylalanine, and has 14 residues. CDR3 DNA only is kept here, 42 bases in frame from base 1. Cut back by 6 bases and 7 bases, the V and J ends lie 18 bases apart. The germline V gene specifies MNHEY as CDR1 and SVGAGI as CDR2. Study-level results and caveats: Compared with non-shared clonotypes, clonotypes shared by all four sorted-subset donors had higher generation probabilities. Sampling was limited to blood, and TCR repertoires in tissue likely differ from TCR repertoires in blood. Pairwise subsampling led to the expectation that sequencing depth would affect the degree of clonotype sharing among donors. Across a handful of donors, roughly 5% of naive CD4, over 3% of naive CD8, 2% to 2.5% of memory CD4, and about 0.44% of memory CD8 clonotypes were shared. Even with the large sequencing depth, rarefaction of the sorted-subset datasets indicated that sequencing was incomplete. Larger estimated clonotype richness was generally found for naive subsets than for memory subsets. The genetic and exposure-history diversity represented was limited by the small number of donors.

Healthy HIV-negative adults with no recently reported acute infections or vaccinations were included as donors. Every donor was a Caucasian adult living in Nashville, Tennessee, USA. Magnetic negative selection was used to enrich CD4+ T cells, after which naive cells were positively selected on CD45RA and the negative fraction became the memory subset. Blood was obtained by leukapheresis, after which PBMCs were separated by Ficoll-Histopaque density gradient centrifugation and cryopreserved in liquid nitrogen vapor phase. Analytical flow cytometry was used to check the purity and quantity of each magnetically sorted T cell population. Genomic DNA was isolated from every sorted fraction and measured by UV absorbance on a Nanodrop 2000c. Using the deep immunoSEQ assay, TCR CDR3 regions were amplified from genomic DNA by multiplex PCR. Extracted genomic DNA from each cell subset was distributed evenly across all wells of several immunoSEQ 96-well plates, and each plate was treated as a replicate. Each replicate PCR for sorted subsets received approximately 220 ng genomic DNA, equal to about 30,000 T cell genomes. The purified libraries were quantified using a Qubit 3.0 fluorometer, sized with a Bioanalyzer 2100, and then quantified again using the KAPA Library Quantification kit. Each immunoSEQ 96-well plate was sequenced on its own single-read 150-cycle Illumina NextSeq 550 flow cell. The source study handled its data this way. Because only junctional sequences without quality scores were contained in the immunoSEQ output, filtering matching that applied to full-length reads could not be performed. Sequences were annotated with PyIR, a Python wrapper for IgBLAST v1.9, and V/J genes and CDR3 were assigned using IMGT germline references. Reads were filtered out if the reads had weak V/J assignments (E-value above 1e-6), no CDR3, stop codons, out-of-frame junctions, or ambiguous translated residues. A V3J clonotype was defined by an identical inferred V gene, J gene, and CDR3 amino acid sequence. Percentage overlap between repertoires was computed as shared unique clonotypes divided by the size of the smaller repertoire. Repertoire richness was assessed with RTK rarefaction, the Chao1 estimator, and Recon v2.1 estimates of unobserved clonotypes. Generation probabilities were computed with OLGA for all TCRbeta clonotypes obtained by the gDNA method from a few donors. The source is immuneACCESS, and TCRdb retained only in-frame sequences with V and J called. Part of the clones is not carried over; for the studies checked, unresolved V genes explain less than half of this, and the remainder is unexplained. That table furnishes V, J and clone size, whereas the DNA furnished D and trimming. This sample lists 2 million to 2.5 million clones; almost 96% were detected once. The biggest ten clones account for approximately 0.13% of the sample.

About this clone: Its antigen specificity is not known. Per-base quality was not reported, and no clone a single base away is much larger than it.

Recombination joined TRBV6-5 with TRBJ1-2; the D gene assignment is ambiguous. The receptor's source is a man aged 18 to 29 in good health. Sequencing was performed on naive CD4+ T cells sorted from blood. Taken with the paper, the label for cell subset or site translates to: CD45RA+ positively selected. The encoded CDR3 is CASRNSRDGAGYTF. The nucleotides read TGTGCCAGCAGGAATTCGCGAGATGGCGCTGGCTACACCTTC.